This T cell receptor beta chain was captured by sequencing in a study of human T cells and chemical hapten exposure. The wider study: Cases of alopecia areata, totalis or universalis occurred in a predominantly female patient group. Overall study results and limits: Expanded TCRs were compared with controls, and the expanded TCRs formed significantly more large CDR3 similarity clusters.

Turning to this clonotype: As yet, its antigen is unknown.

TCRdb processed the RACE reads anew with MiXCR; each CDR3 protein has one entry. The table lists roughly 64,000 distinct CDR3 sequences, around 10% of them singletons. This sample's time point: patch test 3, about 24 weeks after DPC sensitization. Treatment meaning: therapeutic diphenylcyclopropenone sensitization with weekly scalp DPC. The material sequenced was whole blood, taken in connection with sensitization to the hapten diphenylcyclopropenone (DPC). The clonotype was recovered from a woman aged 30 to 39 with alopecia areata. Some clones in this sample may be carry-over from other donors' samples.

DNA for the CDR3: TGTGCCAGCAGCCCCGCGGCCCCTGGACGCGATGAGCAGTTCTTC. Translating gives CASSPAAPGRDEQFF. The V gene is TRBV5-5, the J gene TRBJ2-1; D unresolved. The V gene's germline CDR1 is SGHKS and CDR2 YYEKEE (reference sequence). The CDR3 is made up of 15 amino acids. The germline V and J ends were trimmed by 4 bases and 8 bases, with 19 bases remaining between them.